A single sample is the source of the 11 T cell receptor beta chains below, sequenced in a study of shared clonotypes between healthy human individuals. Generated by immunoSEQ multiplex PCR, the TCRdb table keeps only in-frame clones and is missing some. The repertoire holds about 2.4 million clones, with over 85% as singletons. The source material was naive CD4+ T cells from PBMCs. Subset described: CD45RA+ positively selected. The receptors here all came from a man between 18 and 35 years old in good health. Some clones in this sample may be carry-over from other donors' samples.

The CDR3 sequence is CASSEDRGRTGELFF. The CDR3 bases are TGCGCCAGCAGCGAGGACAGGGGGCGTACCGGGGAGCTGTTTTTT. The chain recombines TRBV5-1 with TRBJ2-2, with 11 bases fitting TRBD1. Germline V lookup: CDR1 SGHRS, CDR2 YFSETQ. Trimming at V came to 4 bases and at J to 5 bases, leaving 4 bases not matched to a gene. The CDR3 has 15 residues.

Only one count was recorded for this clone. This chain uses TRBV2 with TRBJ1-2, with TRBD1 matching 8 bases. There are 12 residues in the CDR3. J gave up 6 bases and V 7 bases, and 4 bases lay outside the gene matches. Per the germline V gene, CDR1 is SNHLY and CDR2 is FYNNEI. CDR3 in DNA: TGTGCCAGCACGACGGACAGGGATGGCTACACCTTC. Translation gives CASTTDRDGYTF.

The genes are TRBV4-1 and TRBJ2-4, with 7 bases identical to TRBD1. Per the germline V gene, CDR1 is MGHRA and CDR2 is YSYEKL. The CDR3 runs 13 residues. The trim removed 6 bases at V and 8 bases at J, leaving 7 bases unmatched. The DNA of the CDR3 is TGCGCCAGCAGTTTACCTCAGGGGGACATTCAGTACTTC. Translated, it gives CASSLPQGDIQYF.

This clone has a handful of counts. The V gene is TRBV4-1, the J gene TRBJ1-1; D not resolved. CDR3 length: 13 residues. The V end was cut by 4 bases, the J end by 6 bases, with 12 bases between. Germline V gene lookup returns CDR1 MGHRA and CDR2 YSYEKL. CDR3 amino acids: CASSLIRAPEAFF. The CDR3 bases are TGCGCCAGCAGCCTCATTCGGGCCCCTGAAGCTTTCTTT.

The J gene is TRBJ1-2, the V gene TRBV4-1, with TRBD1 identical over 8 bases. This CDR3 is 16 amino acids long. Per the germline V gene, CDR1 is MGHRA and CDR2 is YSYEKL. V shed 0 bases and J 4 bases; nucleotides not matched to a gene: 7. This CDR3 reads CASSQEGQGYAYGYTF. CDR3 coding DNA: TGCGCCAGCAGCCAAGAAGGACAGGGTTACGCCTATGGCTACACCTTC.

The V call is TRBV9, the J call TRBJ2-7, with no clear D. Looked up from germline, CDR1 is SGDLS and CDR2 is YYNGEE. There are 15 residues in the CDR3. The V end lost 2 bases, the J end lost 0 bases, and 12 bases lay between the germline ends. The CDR3 is CASSVDPDLSYEQYF. The CDR3 nucleotides are TGTGCCAGCAGCGTCGACCCCGACCTCTCCTACGAGCAGTACTTC.

Turning to this clone: The identical CDR3 is also encoded by other nucleotide sequences in the sample. The CDR3 region has the DNA TGTGCCAGCAGTTTATCCCGACTTAACACTGAAGCTTTCTTT. It translates to CASSLSRLNTEAFF. V usage is TRBV27 and J usage is TRBJ1-1; no clear D gene. The CDR3 runs to 14 residues. The germline gives CDR1 MNHEY, CDR2 SMNVEV (reference sequence). V dropped 0 bases and J dropped 2 bases, with 7 bases sitting between them.

The rearrangement uses TRBV6-1 and TRBJ2-2; D is unresolved. CDR3 length equals 12 residues. Germline CDR1 MNHNS, CDR2 SASEGT. Trimming took 6 bases from V and 1 from J, leaving 3 bases between them. CDR3 sequence (DNA): TGTGCCAGCAGCAAGAACACCGGGGAGCTGTTTTTT. Residues: CASSKNTGELFF.

This chain connects TRBV19 to TRBJ1-5; 7 bases map to TRBD1. Trimming took 3 bases from V and 5 from J; bases not matched to a gene: 4. There are 14 residues in the CDR3. Germline V gene lookup returns CDR1 LNHDA and CDR2 SQIVND (reference sequence). The CDR3: CASSILGGYQPQHF. The CDR3 DNA follows: TGTGCCAGTAGTATTCTAGGGGGCTATCAGCCCCAGCATTTT.

J is TRBJ2-7 and V is TRBV29-1; perhaps TRBD1 as D (5 bases). The CDR3 covers 12 residues. With 6 bases removed from V and 0 bases from J, the gap between germline ends came to 9 bases. The V gene's germline CDR1 is SQVTM and CDR2 ANQGSEA. CDR3 protein: CSVAGHSYEQYF. DNA of the CDR3: TGCAGCGTCGCCGGACACTCCTACGAGCAGTACTTC.

The J gene is TRBJ2-3, the V gene TRBV4-3; D is undetermined. CDR1 is LGHNA, CDR2 YSLEER, per germline. The CDR3 runs 17 residues. V lost 0 bases and J 3 bases, leaving 16 bases between the germline ends. CDR3 nucleotides: TGCGCCAGCAGCCAAGATCAACGTACGTGGGGAACAGATACGCAGTATTTT. As protein: CASSQDQRTWGTDTQYF.